A single sample gave rise to the 27 T cell receptor beta chains below, sequenced in a study of identifying expanded T cells in peripheral blood. The protocol was immunoSEQ multiplex PCR, while the TCRdb copy is restricted to in-frame clones and leaves out a portion. The table lists around 82,000 clones, around 84% of them singletons, with roughly 21% in the top ten. The sequencing input was blood. The receptors here all came from a person between 18 and 75 years old in good health.

The chain recombines TRBV28 with TRBJ2-5, with 11 bases fitting TRBD2. Germline V lookup: CDR1 MDHEN, CDR2 SYDVKM. This CDR3 spans 15 amino acids. Unmatched junction bases numbered 10, after V lost 4 bases and J lost 9 bases. CDR3: CASSSPGLAEPPQYF. The CDR3 DNA sequence: TGTGCCAGCAGTTCTCCGGGACTAGCGGAGCCCCCCCAGTACTTC.

The gene calls are TRBV9 and TRBJ1-1, with a weak D call TRBD1 (5 bases). Per germline, CDR1 SGDLS and CDR2 YYNGEE. V was clipped by 0 bases and J by 4 bases, with 10 bases between them. The CDR3 consists of 14 residues. Written as DNA, the CDR3 is TGTGCCAGCAGCGTAGGATCAGGGACCACTGAAGCTTTCTTT. Amino acids: CASSVGSGTTEAFF.

J is TRBJ2-5 and V is TRBV7-2, with 10 bases lining up with TRBD2. The V and J ends lost 2 bases and 7 bases, in that order; junction bases with no gene match: 4. Germline-derived CDR1 and CDR2 are SGHTA and FQGNSA. The CDR3 runs to 14 residues. The CDR3 sequence is CASSLLEREGTQYF. CDR3 nucleotide sequence: TGTGCCAGCAGCTTACTTGAGCGGGAGGGGACCCAGTACTTC.

The chain has TRBV28 and TRBJ1-2; D ambiguous. This CDR3 has 11 residues. The V end was cut by 11 bases, the J end by 8 bases, with 15 bases between. The germline gives CDR1 MDHEN, CDR2 SYDVKM. CDR3 DNA: TGTGCCCTTTTGATGACCGGGGGCTACACCTTC. The encoded protein is CALLMTGGYTF.

V is TRBV27 and J is TRBJ2-2; a weak D match, TRBD2 (6 bases). CDR3 length equals 14 residues. Per the germline V gene, CDR1 is MNHEY and CDR2 is SMNVEV (reference sequence). Trimming removed 3 bases at V and 3 bases at J, with 8 bases between. The CDR3 DNA sequence: TGTGCCAGCAGTTTGGCGGGATACACCGGGGAGCTGTTTTTT. Protein: CASSLAGYTGELFF.

The chain employs TRBV4-3 and TRBJ2-1; D uncertain. Germline CDR1 and CDR2: LGHNA and YSLEER. The CDR3 sequence is 13 residues long. Trimming left V 0 bases short and J 6 bases short, with 6 bases between. The CDR3 DNA reads TGCGCCAGCAGCCAAGAATTGGGCAATGAGCAGTTCTTC. Its protein is CASSQELGNEQFF.

The chain links TRBV7-2 to TRBJ2-1, with D perhaps matching TRBD2 (5 bases). Trimming shortened V by 3 bases and J by 1 base, and 10 bases separated the two germline ends. The CDR3 contains 15 residues. Germline loops: CDR1 SGHTA, CDR2 FQGNSA. CDR3 DNA sequence: TGTGCCAGCAGCTTCGACCGCGGGTCCTACAATGAGCAGTTCTTC. Residues: CASSFDRGSYNEQFF. The full variable domain, completed using reference TRBV7-2 and TRBJ2-1, is GAGVSQSPSNKVTEKGKDVELRCDPISGHTALYWYRQSLGQGLEFLIYFQGNSAPDKSGLPSDRFSAERTGGSVSTLTIQRTQQEDSAVYLCASSFDRGSYNEQFFGPGTRLTVL.

This chain connects TRBV18 to TRBJ1-3; D might be TRBD1 (5 bases). The CDR3 loop spans 18 amino acids. Between the trimmed V and J ends, which lost 3 bases and 0 bases, there was a span of 18 bases. CDR1 KGHSH and CDR2 LQKENI come from the germline V gene. Here the CDR3 reads CASSPAQARSRSGNTIYF. Here the CDR3 DNA reads TGTGCCAGCTCACCCGCACAGGCCCGGAGCCGCTCTGGAAACACCATATATTTT.

CDR3 sequence: CASSARLAGGPGETQYF. CDR3 sequence (DNA): TGTGCCAGCAGCGCCCGACTAGCGGGAGGGCCCGGAGAGACCCAGTACTTC. The chain carries TRBV9 and TRBJ2-5; 14 bases align to TRBD2. Germline trimming cut 3 bases from V and 4 bases from J; bases unmatched to any gene: 8. Per germline, CDR1 SGDLS and CDR2 YYNGEE. The CDR3 covers 17 residues. The whole variable domain, remainder taken from reference TRBV9 and TRBJ2-5, is DSGVTQTPKHLITATGQRVTLRCSPRSGDLSVYWYQQSLDQGLQFLIQYYNGEERAKGNILERFSAQQFPDLHSELNLSSLELGDSALYFCASSARLAGGPGETQYFGPGTRLLVL.

The chain carries TRBV5-4 and TRBJ2-2; TRBD1 aligns across 10 bases. This CDR3 comprises 17 residues. The germline V gene encodes CDR1 SGHNT and CDR2 YYREEE (reference sequence). J was trimmed by 7 bases and V by 4 bases; bases with no gene match: 13. The CDR3 region is CASSRGTGQGFSGELFF. For the CDR3, the DNA is TGTGCCAGCAGCAGGGGCACGGGACAGGGGTTTAGCGGGGAGCTGTTTTTT.

The chain has TRBV7-2 and TRBJ1-3; 10 positions agree with TRBD1. CDR1 SGHTA and CDR2 FQGNSA come from the germline V gene. V shed 7 bases, J shed 11 bases, and the junction held 26 bases outside the gene matches. The CDR3 spans 19 residues. The CDR3: CASTSGTGAILSDLHPIYF. The CDR3 nucleotides are TGTGCCAGCACCTCCGGGACAGGGGCCATTCTTTCCGACCTCCATCCCATATATTTT. The entire variable domain, with the rest obtained from reference TRBV7-2 and TRBJ1-3, is as follows: GAGVSQSPSNKVTEKGKDVELRCDPISGHTALYWYRQSLGQGLEFLIYFQGNSAPDKSGLPSDRFSAERTGGSVSTLTIQRTQQEDSAVYLCASTSGTGAILSDLHPIYFGEGSWLTVV.

In its sample, this clone was seen once. The rearrangement links TRBV5-1 to TRBJ1-5, with D hard to call. This CDR3 is 15 amino acids long. V shed 1 base and J shed 6 bases, with 14 bases lying between them. Germline V lookup: CDR1 SGHRS, CDR2 YFSETQ. CDR3 coding DNA: TGCGCCAGCAGCTTGCGCGGGGAACGAAGTCAGCCCCAGCATTTT. Its translation is CASSLRGERSQPQHF.

This chain connects TRBV6-6 to TRBJ2-7; 8 bases match TRBD1. The ends lost 6 bases at V and 2 bases at J; junction bases unmatched: 3. The CDR3 has 13 residues. The germline V gene encodes CDR1 MNHNY and CDR2 SVGAGI (reference sequence). CDR3 DNA sequence: TGTGCCAGCAGGCTACAGGGGGCCTACGAGCAGTACTTC. Translated, it gives CASRLQGAYEQYF.

The rearrangement joins TRBV2 to TRBJ2-7; 8 bases agree with TRBD1. The CDR3 has 17 residues. The trim removed 2 bases at V and 2 bases at J, leaving 11 bases unmatched. CDR1 and CDR2 (germline): SNHLY, FYNNEI. The CDR3 sequence: CASSEPHDGQGTYEQYF. In DNA form, the CDR3 reads TGTGCCAGCAGTGAACCACACGACGGACAGGGAACCTACGAGCAGTACTTC. The whole variable domain, filled in from reference TRBV2 and TRBJ2-7, reads EPEVTQTPSHQVTQMGQEVILRCVPISNHLYFYWYRQILGQKVEFLVSFYNNEISEKSEIFDDQFSVERPDGSNFTLKIRSTKLEDSAMYFCASSEPHDGQGTYEQYFGPGTRLTVT.

This chain uses TRBV4-2 with TRBJ2-7, with TRBD2 identical over 9 bases. CDR1 and CDR2 from the germline V gene are LGHNA and YNFKEQ. This CDR3 spans 16 amino acids. The J segment lost 5 bases and the V segment lost 0 bases, leaving 8 bases of the junction unmatched. CDR3 in DNA: TGTGCCAGCAGCCAAGATCAAGCGGGAGGTGGCGACGAGCAGTACTTC. Translation: CASSQDQAGGGDEQYF.

This rearrangement joins TRBV20-1 to TRBJ1-2, with D possibly being TRBD1 (5 bases). The V and J ends lost 2 bases and 8 bases respectively, with 9 bases between them. Germline V gives CDR1 DFQATT, CDR2 SNEGSKA (reference sequence). CDR3 length: 11 residues. CDR3 sequence reads: CSARSGGGYTF. The CDR3 DNA reads TGCAGTGCTAGAAGCGGGGGGGGCTACACCTTC.

V usage is TRBV7-3 and J usage is TRBJ2-3, with TRBD2 identical over 13 bases. Germline V gene lookup returns CDR1 SGHTA and CDR2 FQGTGA. V was pared by 3 bases and J by 3 bases, with 6 bases of the junction left unmatched. The CDR3 has 17 amino acids. The CDR3: CASSLATSGRGTDTQYF. CDR3 bases: TGTGCCAGCAGCTTGGCTACTAGCGGGAGGGGGACAGATACGCAGTATTTT.

V gene TRBV29-1 combines with J gene TRBJ2-1; 13 bases match TRBD2. The CDR3 covers 17 residues. The germline V gene has CDR1 SQVTM and CDR2 ANQGSEA. V was clipped by 5 bases and J by 7 bases; unmatched bases: 14. CDR3 sequence (DNA): TGCAGCGTTTCCCTCCTTAGGACTAGCGGGAGTGAGAATGAGCAGTTCTTC. It codes for CSVSLLRTSGSENEQFF.

The rearrangement joins TRBV30 to TRBJ2-1, with 12 bases aligning to TRBD2. Trimming cost V 8 bases and J 7 bases; bases outside gene matches: 3. The length of the CDR3 is 12 residues. Germline V lookup: CDR1 GTSNPN, CDR2 SVGIG (reference sequence). The CDR3 DNA reads as TGTGCCCGTGGACTAGCGGGAAATGAGCAGTTCTTC. Its translation: CARGLAGNEQFF.

The CDR3 sequence is CASTNRGGTEAFF. The CDR3 DNA follows: TGTGCCAGCACAAACCGCGGGGGCACTGAAGCTTTCTTT. The rearrangement links TRBV6-5 to TRBJ1-1, with TRBD1 as a possible D gene (5 bases). The V and J ends lost 7 bases and 4 bases respectively, with 13 bases between them. CDR1 MNHEY and CDR2 SVGAGI come from the germline V gene. The CDR3 is 13 amino acids.

The J gene is TRBJ2-7, the V gene TRBV7-9; no reliable D call. The CDR3 is 13 residues long. V was clipped by 6 bases and J by 7 bases, with 16 bases between them. Germline V CDR1 and CDR2: SEHNR, FQNEAQ (reference sequence). CDR3 nucleotides: TGTGCCAGCAGTCGAGAGAGGTCTCTAGAGCAGTACTTC. This codes for CASSRERSLEQYF. The variable domain in full, with the rest retrieved from reference TRBV7-9 and TRBJ2-7, is DTGVSQNPRHKITKRGQNVTFRCDPISEHNRLYWYRQTLGQGPEFLTYFQNEAQLEKSRLLSDRFSAERPKGSFSTLEIQRTEQGDSAMYLCASSRERSLEQYFGPGTRLTVT.

This chain joins TRBV15 and TRBJ2-1, with 8 nucleotides matching TRBD2. Germline V gene sequence: CDR1 LNHNV, CDR2 YYDKDF (reference sequence). The CDR3 spans 18 residues. The junction had 11 bases not matched to a gene; V was cut back by 1 base and J by 3 bases. The CDR3 protein is CATSRVASGRVGYNEQFF. As DNA, the CDR3 is TGTGCCACCAGCAGAGTGGCTAGCGGGCGCGTCGGCTACAATGAGCAGTTCTTC.

CDR3: CASSPMGQMNTEAFF. For the CDR3, the DNA is TGTGCCAGCTCACCGATGGGACAGATGAACACTGAAGCTTTCTTT. This chain joins TRBV18 and TRBJ1-1; 7 bases are shared with TRBD1. With 3 bases clipped from V and 0 bases from J, the junction kept 4 bases outside the gene matches. The CDR3 contains 15 residues. In germline, CDR1 is KGHSH, CDR2 LQKENI.

The rearrangement joins TRBV19 to TRBJ2-3; D is uncertain. Per the germline V gene, CDR1 is LNHDA and CDR2 is SQIVND (reference sequence). There are 13 residues in the CDR3. V was pared by 3 bases and J by 2 bases, with 6 bases between. In DNA form, the CDR3 reads TGTGCCAGTAGTATGGCCTACACAGATACGCAGTATTTT. This sequence encodes CASSMAYTDTQYF.

The chain recombines TRBV27 with TRBJ1-1; D possibly corresponds to TRBD1 (5 bases). The germline gives CDR1 MNHEY, CDR2 SMNVEV (reference sequence). CDR3 length: 13 residues. Trimming took 11 bases from V and 3 from J, leaving 16 bases between them. CDR3 sequence: CASAQVRDTEAFF. The CDR3 nucleotides are TGTGCCTCTGCACAGGTCCGGGACACTGAAGCTTTCTTT.

The chain carries TRBV5-1 and TRBJ2-3, with a weak D call TRBD2 (5 bases). The CDR3 spans 14 residues. V lost 4 bases, J lost 2 bases, and 11 bases lay in between. CDR1 SGHRS and CDR2 YFSETQ come from the germline V gene. CDR3: CASSLSGTTDTQYF. The CDR3 coding sequence is TGCGCCAGCAGCCTAAGCGGAACCACAGATACGCAGTATTTT.

The chain couples TRBV5-5 to TRBJ1-5; 8 nucleotides align to TRBD1. Losses at the gene ends were 4 bases for V and 6 bases for J; bases not matched to a gene: 6. The CDR3 is 14 residues long. The germline gives CDR1 SGHKS, CDR2 YYEKEE (reference sequence). CDR3 region: CASSRYRGGQPQHF. CDR3 coding DNA: TGTGCCAGCAGCCGGTACAGGGGGGGTCAGCCCCAGCATTTT.